A selection of T cell receptor beta chains follows, all from one sample in a study of blood T cell repertoires in COVID-19. Clones were read by immunoSEQ multiplex PCR, and TCRdb kept only the in-frame ones, dropping some. The sample comprises over 150,000 clones, 75% to 95% of which are singletons, and 0.45% to 0.65% rests with the top ten. Sequencing used peripheral blood. The receptor source for this set is a man aged 45-60 years with acute or convalescent COVID-19. Each CDR3 is given with its conserved first and last residue. A D gene is named only where the DNA matches it firmly. A clone size is listed for some rows: how often the clone was seen (once, few, many), or a class if it is expanded.

TRBV7-8,.,TRBJ1-5,.,TGTGCCAGCAGCCTCAGAGGTAATCAGCCCCAGCATTTT,CASSLRGNQPQHF
TRBV5-1,.,TRBJ1-2,.,TGCGCCAGCAGCGGGGGGAGCCAGAGATATGGCTACACCTTC,CASSGGSQRYGYTF
TRBV7-3,.,TRBJ2-2,.,TGTGCCAGCAGCGACAGCGGGCCCAACTCCGGGGAGCTGTTTTTT,CASSDSGPNSGELFF
TRBV11-2,.,TRBJ2-1,.,TGTGCCAGCAGCTTCCTCGGGAATACTTACCACAATGAGCAGTTCTTC,CASSFLGNTYHNEQFF
TRBV7-2,.,TRBJ1-5,TRBD1,TGTGCCAGCAGCTCGACAGGGGGCTTTCAGCCCCAGCATTTT,CASSSTGGFQPQHF
TRBV7-8,.,TRBJ1-1,.,TGTGCCAGCAGCTTAGCCCCCTCGTACACTGAAGCTTTCTTT,CASSLAPSYTEAFF
TRBV7-9,few,TRBJ1-3,.,TGTGCCAGCAGCTTAGCCGGCGACACTCTGTCTGGAAACACCATATATTTT,CASSLAGDTLSGNTIYF
TRBV28,.,TRBJ2-5,.,TGTGCCAGCGTCGGGCCTCAGGGGCCCCAAGAGACCCAGTACTTC,CASVGPQGPQETQYF
TRBV5-6,.,TRBJ2-5,.,TGTGCCAGCAGCCCGGACAGATACCAAGAGACCCAGTACTTC,CASSPDRYQETQYF
TRBV13,.,TRBJ2-3,.,TGTGCCAGCAGCTTAACGGTAGATACGCAGTATTTT,CASSLTVDTQYF
TRBV5-1,.,TRBJ2-2,.,TGCGCCAGCAGCTTGGCAGGTCAGACGACCGGGGAGCTGTTTTTT,CASSLAGQTTGELFF
TRBV7-9,once,TRBJ2-3,TRBD2,TGTGCCAGCAGCTCCGGGACTAGCGGGACTACGCAGTATTTT,CASSSGTSGTTQYF
TRBV19,.,TRBJ2-1,TRBD1,TGTGCCAGTAGCCTCCTCCCCGGGACAGGAAGCAATGAGCAGTTCTTC,CASSLLPGTGSNEQFF
TRBV11-1,.,TRBJ2-1,TRBD2,TGTGCCAGCAGCTCTCGACTAGCGGGAGTGAATGAGCAGTTCTTC,CASSSRLAGVNEQFF
TRBV28,.,TRBJ2-1,TRBD1,TGTGCCAGCAGTAGTGGACAGGGGGCGAACAATTACAATGAGCAGTTCTTC,CASSSGQGANNYNEQFF
TRBV19,.,TRBJ1-5,.,TGTGCCAGTAGTTCCAATGACTGGCCGAGCCAGCCCCAGCATTTT,CASSSNDWPSQPQHF
TRBV6-5,.,TRBJ2-1,.,TGTGCCAGCCTACCGGGGGAATCGGTCTTCAATGAGCAGTTCTTC,CASLPGESVFNEQFF
TRBV28,.,TRBJ1-2,TRBD1,TGTGCCAGCAGGACAGGGGGAGGCTATGGCTACACCTTC,CASRTGGGYGYTF
TRBV5-4,.,TRBJ1-2,TRBD1,TGTGCCAGCAGCTTGGCTGGGGGACAGGACTATGGCTACACCTTC,CASSLAGGQDYGYTF
TRBV20-1,.,TRBJ2-5,.,TGCAGTGCTAGACGGGAGACCCAGTACTTC,CSARRETQYF
TRBV28,.,TRBJ1-2,.,TGTGCCAGCAGGAGCTCATCTAACTATGGCTACACCTTC,CASRSSSNYGYTF
TRBV30,once,TRBJ1-3,.,TGTGCCTGGAGTTTCCTCGCCAGCTCTGGAAACACCATATATTTT,CAWSFLASSGNTIYF
TRBV28,.,TRBJ1-2,.,TGTGCCAGCAGCCTGGCGGGGGGCAACTATGGCTACACCTTC,CASSLAGGNYGYTF
TRBV7-9,.,TRBJ2-7,TRBD2,TGTGCCAGCAGCTTCCCGACTAGCGGGGCTTACGAGCAGTACTTC,CASSFPTSGAYEQYF
TRBV7-2,.,TRBJ2-1,.,TGTGCCAGCAGCTTAACCCCGGCCTACAATGAGCAGTTCTTC,CASSLTPAYNEQFF
TRBV4-1,.,TRBJ1-2,TRBD1,TGCGCCAGCAGCCAAGAGGGACAGGGTACGAACTATGGCTACACCTTC,CASSQEGQGTNYGYTF
TRBV5-4,.,TRBJ2-1,.,TGTGCCAGCAGGTTGGCTGCGGGGGCCTCCTACAATGAGCAGTTCTTC,CASRLAAGASYNEQFF
TRBV7-2,.,TRBJ2-7,TRBD2,TGTGCCAGCAGCACCATATCTAGCGGGCCCCACTACGAGCAGTACTTC,CASSTISSGPHYEQYF
TRBV24-1,.,TRBJ2-3,TRBD1,TGTGCCACCATGGGACAGGGCCGAGCAGATACGCAGTATTTT,CATMGQGRADTQYF
TRBV16,.,TRBJ1-2,.,TGTGCCAGCAGCCAGGGTACCCAGGGCCTTGGGTATGGCTACACCTTC,CASSQGTQGLGYGYTF
TRBV30,.,TRBJ1-3,TRBD1,TGTGCTCAGACAGACAGGGGAACTCGAAACACCATATATTTT,CAQTDRGTRNTIYF
TRBV7-3,.,TRBJ2-3,.,TGTGCCAGCAGCCGGGGAAGCACAGATACGCAGTATTTT,CASSRGSTDTQYF
TRBV11-2,.,TRBJ2-3,.,TGTGCCAGCAGCAGAGGGGGAAGCACAGATACGCAGTATTTT,CASSRGGSTDTQYF
TRBV5-4,.,TRBJ2-3,TRBD2,TGTGCCAGCAGCCGCAGCGGGAGTGTAGATACGCAGTATTTT,CASSRSGSVDTQYF
TRBV10-2,.,TRBJ1-2,.,TGCGCCAGCAGTAAACTACAGGGACCGAACTATGGCTACACCTTC,CASSKLQGPNYGYTF
TRBV6-1,.,TRBJ2-2,TRBD2,TGTGCCAGCAGTGCCAGGACTAGCGGGAGGGCCGGGGCCGGGGAGCTGTTTTTT,CASSARTSGRAGAGELFF
TRBV15,.,TRBJ2-2,.,TGTGCCACCAGTCCGAGGCGGATAGCATCGGGGGAGCTGTTTTTT,CATSPRRIASGELFF
TRBV7-9,.,TRBJ2-3,.,TGTGCCAGCAGCTTAGTTTCTGGCATCACAGATACGCAGTATTTT,CASSLVSGITDTQYF
TRBV30,.,TRBJ1-5,TRBD1,TGTGCCTGGAGCGCCCTTCGTACAGGGGGCGGCAATCAGCCCCAGCATTTT,CAWSALRTGGGNQPQHF
TRBV12-3/TRBV12-4,.,TRBJ1-1,.,TGTGCCAGCAGTTTCTCGTCGAGGGCTGAAGCTTTCTTT,CASSFSSRAEAFF
TRBV10-3,.,TRBJ1-5,.,TGTGCCATCAGTGAGGGACAGAACAATCAGCCCCAGCATTTT,CAISEGQNNQPQHF
TRBV10-2,.,TRBJ1-2,TRBD1,TGCGCCAGCAGGGGGGACAGGGAAAGGAGCTACACCTTC,CASRGDRERSYTF
TRBV7-9,.,TRBJ2-7,.,TGTGCCAGCAGCCTATCGGGACACGGACACTACGAGCAGTACTTC,CASSLSGHGHYEQYF